The text below deals with one T cell receptor beta chain. What it binds is not known. The data originate from a study of T cell repertoires in cytomegalovirus infection. The V gene's germline CDR1 is MDHEN and CDR2 SYDVKM. This CDR3 is 12 amino acids long. V was cut by 3 bases and J by 8 bases, with 10 bases left in between. TCRdb re-derived calls from the reads in MiXCR, one entry per CDR3 protein. The profile shows hundreds of thousands of distinct CDR3 sequences, around a third of them singletons. The V gene is TRBV28, the J gene TRBJ1-1; D is unresolved. This TCR came from a human donor in good health (CMV status not recorded). Some clones in this sample may be carry-over from other donors' samples. The starting material was cultured CD8+ T cells from PBMCs, obtained from culture after CMV antigen stimulation. For the CDR3, the DNA is TGTGCCAGCAGTTTTTCGGGCCAAGAAGCTTTCTTT. It is translated as CASSFSGQEAFF.